The 27 T cell receptor beta chains below were found in one sample sequenced in a study of T cell repertoires in cytomegalovirus infection. Their target antigens are unknown. TCRdb ran MiXCR on the reads and lists one entry per CDR3 protein. The sample includes 650,000 to 850,000 distinct CDR3 sequences, about 28% of them seen just once. The sample consisted of cultured CD8+ T cells from PBMCs, taken from culture after CMV antigen stimulation. The receptors shown here come from a human donor in good health (CMV status not recorded). Some clones in this sample may be carry-over from other donors' samples.

This clonotype was recorded many times. The chain carries TRBV12-3 or TRBV12-4 and TRBJ1-1; TRBD1 is a possible D gene (5 bases). Trimming cost V 3 bases and J 7 bases, with 9 bases left between them. This CDR3 has 12 amino acids. The CDR3 DNA reads TGTGCCAGCAGTTTGCCAGGGAGTGAAGCTTTCTTT. Its translation is CASSLPGSEAFF.

The rearrangement links TRBV24-1 to TRBJ1-2; TRBD1 agrees at 9 bases. This CDR3 region has 15 residues. V was clipped by 3 bases and J by 1 base; unmatched bases: 2. Per germline, CDR1 KGHDR and CDR2 SFDVKD. The CDR3 loop is CATSDTTGGNYGYTF. In DNA, the CDR3 is TGTGCCACCAGTGATACGACAGGGGGTAACTATGGCTACACCTTC.

This clonotype has a single count. V is TRBV6-2 or TRBV6-3 and J is TRBJ1-2; no reliable D call. CDR1 and CDR2 (germline): MNHEY, SVGEGT. With 6 bases removed from V and 4 bases from J, the gap between germline ends came to 12 bases. The CDR3 length is 13 residues. CDR3 in DNA: TGTGCCAGCAGGAGTGAGACAACCTATGGCTACACCTTC. Translation: CASRSETTYGYTF.

The V gene is TRBV10-1, the J gene TRBJ2-3; unclear D gene. CDR3 length: 14 residues. Germline-derived CDR1 and CDR2 are WNHNN and SYGVQD (reference sequence). V dropped 2 bases and J dropped 4 bases, with 10 bases sitting between them. CDR3 sequence reads: CASSEAEWADTQYF. CDR3 in DNA: TGCGCCAGCAGTGAGGCAGAATGGGCAGATACGCAGTATTTT.

This clonotype appeared a few times. The chain carries TRBV9 and TRBJ1-1; a weak D match, TRBD1 (6 bases). V lost 0 bases, J lost 8 bases, and 11 bases lay in between. There are 13 residues in the CDR3. The germline V gene has CDR1 SGDLS and CDR2 YYNGEE. CDR3 in amino acids: CASSVGGQPEAFF. DNA of the CDR3: TGTGCCAGCAGCGTAGGAGGACAGCCCGAAGCTTTCTTT.

The chain combines TRBV20-1 with TRBJ2-1, with a possible D match to TRBD2 (7 bases). This CDR3 has 14 amino acids. Germline V gene lookup returns CDR1 DFQATT and CDR2 SNEGSKA (reference sequence). V was shortened by 3 bases and J by 6 bases, with 15 bases between the two germline ends. CDR3 region: CSASTSVGANEQFF. The CDR3 DNA sequence: TGCAGTGCTAGTACTAGCGTGGGGGCCAATGAGCAGTTCTTC.

This clonotype has more than one count but fewer than ten. The J gene is TRBJ1-1, the V gene TRBV6-2 or TRBV6-3; 8 bases agree with TRBD1. The CDR3 runs 17 residues. Germline V gene lookup returns CDR1 MNHEY and CDR2 SVGEGT. V shed 5 bases and J 0 bases; nucleotides not matched to a gene: 11. The CDR3 here is CASSKTGVLLVNTEAFF. The CDR3 nucleotides read TGTGCCAGCAGTAAGACAGGGGTTCTATTGGTGAACACTGAAGCTTTCTTT.

This clonotype was seen only a few times. This chain uses TRBV7-6 with TRBJ2-5, with TRBD2 as a possible D gene (6 bases). CDR1 and CDR2 (germline): SGHVS, FNYEAQ. This CDR3 has 16 amino acids. Trimming removed 5 bases from V and 2 bases from J, with 18 bases in between. The CDR3: CASSLGTWVGQETQYF. CDR3 DNA sequence: TGTGCCAGCAGCCTTGGGACTTGGGTCGGGCAAGAGACCCAGTACTTC.

The rearrangement uses TRBV5-1 and TRBJ1-1, with D unclear. Germline V CDR1 and CDR2: SGHRS, YFSETQ. The V end lost 5 bases, the J end lost 7 bases, and 9 bases lay between the germline ends. The CDR3 spans 11 residues. CDR3 sequence reads: CASRDASEAFF. The CDR3 DNA reads TGCGCCAGCAGAGATGCGAGTGAAGCTTTCTTT.

The chain uses TRBV18 and TRBJ2-7; D possibly corresponds to TRBD1 (6 bases). The V gene lost 6 bases and the J gene lost 2 bases, with 11 bases spanning the gap. The CDR3 consists of 13 residues. CDR1 is KGHSH, CDR2 LQKENI, per germline. The CDR3 reads CASSPDSTYEQYF. DNA for the CDR3: TGTGCCAGCTCTCCGGACAGTACCTACGAGCAGTACTTC.

This clonotype appeared many times. The gene calls are TRBV7-9 and TRBJ1-5; perhaps TRBD1 as D (5 bases). Germline V gene sequence: CDR1 SEHNR, CDR2 FQNEAQ (reference sequence). V lost 4 bases and J 0 bases, leaving 10 bases between the germline ends. CDR3 length equals 15 residues. The CDR3: CASSSTEYSNQPQHF. Written as DNA, the CDR3 is TGTGCCAGCAGCTCGACAGAATATAGCAATCAGCCCCAGCATTTT.

CDR3 nucleotide sequence: TGCAGCGTCGTATCCTACGAGCAGTACTTC. It encodes CSVVSYEQYF. The rearrangement joins TRBV29-1 to TRBJ2-7, with D unresolved. CDR1 is SQVTM and CDR2 is ANQGSEA in the germline V gene. The CDR3 extends over 10 amino acids. The V end was cut by 6 bases, the J end by 1 base, with 4 bases between.

This clonotype appeared many times. This chain connects TRBV7-2 to TRBJ2-7; D remains unclear. Trimming removed 5 bases at V and 2 bases at J, with 10 bases between. Looked up from germline, CDR1 is SGHTA and CDR2 is FQGNSA. The CDR3 length is 13 residues. The DNA for the CDR3 is TGTGCCAGCAGCCGTACACAGCCCTACGAGCAGTACTTC. Protein product: CASSRTQPYEQYF. Supplemented by reference TRBV7-2 and TRBJ2-7, the full variable domain reads GAGVSQSPSNKVTEKGKDVELRCDPISGHTALYWYRQSLGQGLEFLIYFQGNSAPDKSGLPSDRFSAERTGGSVSTLTIQRTQQEDSAVYLCASSRTQPYEQYFGPGTRLTVT.

The chain links TRBV29-1 to TRBJ2-7; D perhaps matches TRBD1 (6 bases). The germline V gene encodes CDR1 SQVTM and CDR2 ANQGSEA. Trimming left V 3 bases short and J 4 bases short, with 22 bases between. The CDR3 runs 16 residues. The CDR3 DNA is TGCAGCGTTGAGAGCCCGGGACACCCAGGGGCATACGAGCAGTACTTC. Its translation is CSVESPGHPGAYEQYF.

This clonotype turned up a few times. The rearrangement uses TRBV11-3 and TRBJ2-1, with D perhaps TRBD1 (6 bases). Germline V gene data show CDR1 as SGHNT and CDR2 as YENEEA. There are 16 residues in the CDR3. V was shortened by 0 bases and J by 4 bases, with 13 bases between the two germline ends. The CDR3 bases are TGTGCCAGCAGCTTAGATCGGGCAGGGGAGTACAATGAGCAGTTCTTC. Translated, it gives CASSLDRAGEYNEQFF.

This sequence joins TRBV12-5 and TRBJ2-1, with 7 bases lining up with TRBD2. CDR1 and CDR2 (germline): LGHNT, FRNRAP. The CDR3 extends over 19 amino acids. V dropped 3 bases and J dropped 2; count of bases not matched to a gene: 16. As DNA, the CDR3 is TGTGCTAGTGGTTTCATGACAGATGGCGGCGGGGGACCCTACAATGAGCAGTTCTTC. This gives the protein CASGFMTDGGGGPYNEQFF. Drawing the rest from reference TRBV12-5 and TRBJ2-1, the complete variable domain is DARVTQTPRHKVTEMGQEVTMRCQPILGHNTVFWYRQTMMQGLELLAYFRNRAPLDDSGMPKDRFSAEMPDATLATLKIQPSEPRDSAVYFCASGFMTDGGGGPYNEQFFGPGTRLTVL.

This clonotype came up a few times. The chain employs TRBV28 and TRBJ2-6; D may match TRBD1 or TRBD2 (5 bases each). The CDR3 totals 15 residues. The germline V gene encodes CDR1 MDHEN and CDR2 SYDVKM. V was cut by 8 bases and J by 4 bases, with 15 bases left in between. The CDR3 DNA sequence: TGTGCCAGCCGCAGAACGTGGGGGGGGGCCAACGTCCTGACTTTC. It encodes CASRRTWGGANVLTF. The full variable domain, in which reference TRBV28 and TRBJ2-6 provide the parts outside the CDR3, is DVKVTQSSRYLVKRTGEKVFLECVQDMDHENMFWYRQDPGLGLRLIYFSYDVKMKEKGDIPEGYSVSREKKERFSLILESASTNQTSMYLCASRRTWGGANVLTFGAGSRLTVL.

The chain carries TRBV6-1 and TRBJ2-1; 8 bases align to TRBD1. Trimming at V came to 6 bases and at J to 0 bases, leaving 7 bases not matched to a gene. Germline CDR1 is MNHNS and CDR2 is SASEGT. This CDR3 spans 16 amino acids. For the CDR3, the DNA is TGTGCCAGCAGCGCCCTTACAGGGGGCTCCTACAATGAGCAGTTCTTC. Translating gives CASSALTGGSYNEQFF.

V and J are TRBV7-9 and TRBJ1-4; 10 positions agree with TRBD1. Germline trimming cut 5 bases from V and 7 bases from J; bases unmatched to any gene: 4. Germline V gives CDR1 SEHNR, CDR2 FQNEAQ (reference sequence). There are 14 residues in the CDR3. The CDR3, as DNA: TGTGCCAGCAGCGACCGGGACAGGGGTGAAAAACTGTTTTTT. Translated, it gives CASSDRDRGEKLFF.

The table lists this clonotype with a few counts. This rearrangement joins TRBV28 to TRBJ2-3; 9 nucleotides match TRBD2. The CDR3 contains 16 residues. Trimming cost V 5 bases and J 0 bases; bases outside gene matches: 6. Germline values: CDR1 MDHEN, CDR2 SYDVKM. The CDR3, as DNA: TGTGCCAGCAGTAATCCTAGCGGGGTTAGCACAGATACGCAGTATTTT. Translating it yields CASSNPSGVSTDTQYF.

The chain employs TRBV6-2 or TRBV6-3 and TRBJ2-7; 7 bases match TRBD1. The germline gives CDR1 MNHEY, CDR2 SVGEGT. The length of the CDR3 is 13 residues. V gave up 2 bases and J gave up 4 bases; unmatched junction bases: 2. The CDR3 loop reads CASSYGQEYEQYV. CDR3 nucleotide sequence: TGTGCCAGCAGTTACGGACAGGAGTACGAGCAGTACGTC.

About this clonotype: This clone may be a read error of a much larger clone one base away. This chain connects TRBV7-2 to TRBJ1-1, with D maybe TRBD1 (6 bases). CDR1 is SGHTA, CDR2 FQGNSA, per germline. CDR3 size: 12 residues. The CDR3 loop reads CVSGPVGAGAFF. In DNA form, the CDR3 reads TGTGTCAGCGGCCCCGTGGGGGCCGGAGCTTTCTTT. The full variable domain, with the rest looked up from reference TRBV7-2 and TRBJ1-1, is GAGVSQSPSNKVTEKGKDVELRCDPISGHTALYWYRQSLGQGLEFLIYFQGNSAPDKSGLPSDRFSAERTGGSVSTLTIQRTQQEDSAVYLCVSGPVGAGAFFGQGTRLTVV.

The rearrangement uses TRBV6-2 or TRBV6-3 and TRBJ2-1; D is possibly TRBD2 (6 bases). V was trimmed by 2 bases and J by 11 bases, leaving 31 bases between them. Looked up from germline, CDR1 is MNHEY and CDR2 is SVGEGT. The CDR3 spans 19 residues. This chain's CDR3 is CASSYPRDLHHTPRGQQFF. As DNA, the CDR3 is TGTGCCAGCAGTTACCCCCGGGACTTACACCACACCCCGCGAGGGCAGCAGTTCTTC.

The chain is built from TRBV7-6 and TRBJ2-7; TRBD2 matches 7 bases. Germline V gene sequence: CDR1 SGHVS, CDR2 FNYEAQ. This CDR3 is 15 amino acids long. Trimming cost V 5 bases and J 0 bases; bases outside gene matches: 7. CDR3 in DNA: TGTGCCAGCAGCCCAGAACTAGCGTCCTCCTACGAGCAGTACTTC. Its translation is CASSPELASSYEQYF.

The chain carries TRBV13 and TRBJ2-1, with D possibly TRBD1 on 5 matching bases. The germline V and J ends were trimmed by 5 bases and 4 bases, with 18 bases remaining between them. The germline V gene encodes CDR1 PRHDT and CDR2 FYEKMQ (reference sequence). There are 16 residues in the CDR3. This CDR3 reads CASSPSLTAPYNEQFF. The CDR3 DNA is TGTGCCAGCAGCCCCTCCCTGACAGCACCTTACAATGAGCAGTTCTTC.

This clonotype was counted ten times or more. The V call is TRBV28, the J call TRBJ2-7; a possible D gene is TRBD1 (6 bases). In germline, CDR1 is MDHEN, CDR2 SYDVKM. The V gene lost 5 bases and the J gene lost 1 base, with 9 bases spanning the gap. This CDR3 is 13 amino acids long. The CDR3 region has the DNA TGTGCCAGCAGTGTACAGGGATCCTACGAGCAGTACGTC. This encodes CASSVQGSYEQYV.

The chain employs TRBV29-1 and TRBJ1-4, with D possibly being TRBD1 (6 bases). Trimming took off 4 bases at V and 8 bases at J, with 11 bases between the two ends. This CDR3 spans 12 amino acids. Germline CDR1 reads SQVTM; CDR2 reads ANQGSEA. The chain's CDR3 is CSVGVGGEKLFF. The CDR3 region has the DNA TGCAGCGTTGGAGTAGGGGGAGAAAAACTGTTTTTT.